In this sample, the clone carrying this T cell receptor (beta chain) turned up a few times. Its antigen remains unknown. This sample was included in a study of cytomegalovirus exposure and HLA in healthy donors. Study observations and caveats: Reportedly, cytomegalovirus status was diagnosed with high sensitivity and specificity. About 87% or about 30% of the time was how often most TCR beta V segments were productive, according to an earlier analysis. Follow-up analysis later connected one missense variant in DCLRE1C with trimming of TCR beta V- and J-genes.

PCR involved 60 Vbeta and 13 Jbeta primers. Sequencing used immunoSEQ multiplex PCR; TCRdb keeps in-frame clones, though not all of them. The repertoire holds about 190,000 clones, with 65% to 90% as singletons. Germline trimming cut 0 bases from V and 7 bases from J; bases unmatched to any gene: 12. Germline V gene data show CDR1 as GTSNPN and CDR2 as SVGIG (reference sequence). The CDR3 contains 18 residues. Sample: PBMCs. The chain has TRBV30 and TRBJ2-7, with 16 bases lining up with TRBD2. This clonotype was obtained from a woman in her 30s in good health and CMV-seronegative. CDR3 DNA sequence: TGTGCCTGGAGTGTACTGGGACTAGCGGGAGGGACCCCCGGTGAGCAGTACTTC. It specifies CAWSVLGLAGGTPGEQYF.